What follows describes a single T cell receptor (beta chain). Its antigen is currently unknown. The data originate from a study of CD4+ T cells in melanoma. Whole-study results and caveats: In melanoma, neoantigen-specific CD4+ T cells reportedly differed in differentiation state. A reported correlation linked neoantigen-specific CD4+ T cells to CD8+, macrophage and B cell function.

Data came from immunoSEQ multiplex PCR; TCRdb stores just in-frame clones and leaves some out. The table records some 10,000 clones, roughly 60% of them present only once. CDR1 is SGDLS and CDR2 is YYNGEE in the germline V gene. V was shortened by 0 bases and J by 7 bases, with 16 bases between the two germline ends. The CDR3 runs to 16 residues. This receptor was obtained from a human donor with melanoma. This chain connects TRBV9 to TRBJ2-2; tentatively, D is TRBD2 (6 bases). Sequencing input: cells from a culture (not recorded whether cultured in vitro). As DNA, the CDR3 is TGTGCCAGCAGCGTAGCTCACAGCCGGGGGATCGGGGAGCTGTTTTTT. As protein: CASSVAHSRGIGELFF.